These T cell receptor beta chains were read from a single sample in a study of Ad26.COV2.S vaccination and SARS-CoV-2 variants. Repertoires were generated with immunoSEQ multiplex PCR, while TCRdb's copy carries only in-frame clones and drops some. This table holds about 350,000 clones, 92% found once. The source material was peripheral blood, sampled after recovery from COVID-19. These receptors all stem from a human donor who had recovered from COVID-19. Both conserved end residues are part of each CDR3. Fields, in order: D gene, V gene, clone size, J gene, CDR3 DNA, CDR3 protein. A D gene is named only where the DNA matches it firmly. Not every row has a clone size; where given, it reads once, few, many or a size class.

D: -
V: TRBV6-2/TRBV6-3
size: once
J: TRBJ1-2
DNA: TGTGCCAGCAGTTACGGAGGGCTCTATGGCTACACCTTC
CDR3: CASSYGGLYGYTF

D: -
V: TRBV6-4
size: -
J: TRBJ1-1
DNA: TGTGCCAGCAGCCCCTCCACAGCGAACACTGAAGCTTTCTTT
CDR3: CASSPSTANTEAFF

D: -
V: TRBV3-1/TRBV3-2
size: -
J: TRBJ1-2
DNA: TGTGCCAGCAGGGGGGCTTGGGGGAACTATGGCTACACCTTC
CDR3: CASRGAWGNYGYTF

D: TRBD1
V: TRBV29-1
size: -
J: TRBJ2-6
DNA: TGCAGCGTTGAAGACCGTGGACAGGGGGACTCTGGGGCCAACGTCCTGACTTTC
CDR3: CSVEDRGQGDSGANVLTF

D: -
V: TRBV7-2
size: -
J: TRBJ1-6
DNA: TGTGCCAGCAGCCCGGACGGTTCTAATTCACCCCTCCACTTT
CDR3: CASSPDGSNSPLHF

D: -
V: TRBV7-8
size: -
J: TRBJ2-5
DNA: TGTGCCAGCAGCTTACACAGGGTGGCCCAAGAGACCCAGTACTTC
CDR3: CASSLHRVAQETQYF

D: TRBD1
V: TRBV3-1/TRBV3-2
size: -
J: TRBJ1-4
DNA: TGTGCCAGCAGCGGGACAGGGTTCGAAAAACTGTTTTTT
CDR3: CASSGTGFEKLFF

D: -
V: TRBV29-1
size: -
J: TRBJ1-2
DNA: TGCGGCCGAAAAGGTACAGCCTTAAGGAAGGCTAACTATGGCTACACCTTC
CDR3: CGRKGTALRKANYGYTF

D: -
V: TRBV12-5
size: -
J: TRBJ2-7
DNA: TGTGCTAGTGGTTCCGGTTTGACCTACGAGCAGTACTTC
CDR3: CASGSGLTYEQYF

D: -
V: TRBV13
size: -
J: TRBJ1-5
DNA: TGTGCCAGCAGCTTAAGGGGGAGCAATCAGCCCCAGCATTTT
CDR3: CASSLRGSNQPQHF

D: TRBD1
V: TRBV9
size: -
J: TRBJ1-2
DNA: TGTGCCAGCAGCGTAGCTACGTTACAGGGGAATGGCTACACCTTC
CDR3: CASSVATLQGNGYTF

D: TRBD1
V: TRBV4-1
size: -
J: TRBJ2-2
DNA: TGCGCCAGCAGCCAAGGGACAGGCCACGGGGAGCTGTTTTTT
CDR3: CASSQGTGHGELFF

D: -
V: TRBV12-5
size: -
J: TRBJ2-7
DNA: TGTGCTAGTGGTTGGGGGGCTTACGAGCAGTACTTC
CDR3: CASGWGAYEQYF

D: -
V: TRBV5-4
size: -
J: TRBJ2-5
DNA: TGTGCCAGCAGCAATCGGGATGGAGAGACCCAGTACTTC
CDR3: CASSNRDGETQYF

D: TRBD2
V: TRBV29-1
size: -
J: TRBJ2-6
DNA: TGCAGCACAAGTTCGCGGGGGGCAAATGGGGCCAACGTCCTGACTTTC
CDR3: CSTSSRGANGANVLTF

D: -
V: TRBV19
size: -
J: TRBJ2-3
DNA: TGTGCCAGTATAGCAGGCGGCACAGATACGCAGTATTTT
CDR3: CASIAGGTDTQYF

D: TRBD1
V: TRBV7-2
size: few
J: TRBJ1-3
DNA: TGTGCCAGCAGTCGACAGGGGGCTGGAAACACCATATATTTT
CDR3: CASSRQGAGNTIYF

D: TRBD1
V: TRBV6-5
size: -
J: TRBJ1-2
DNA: TGTGCCAGCAGTATAACAGGGGGATATGGCTACACCTTC
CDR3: CASSITGGYGYTF

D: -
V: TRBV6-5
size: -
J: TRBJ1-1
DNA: TGTGCCAGCTGCGAGGGGCCCACTGAAGCTTTCTTT
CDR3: CASCEGPTEAFF

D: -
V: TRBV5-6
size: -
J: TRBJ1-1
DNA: TGTGCCAGCAGCTTGGCTGGACGGAACCCTGAAGCTTTCTTT
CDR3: CASSLAGRNPEAFF

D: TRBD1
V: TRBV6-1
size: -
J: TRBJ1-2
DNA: TGTGCCAGCAGTGACGTCCCGGGACAGGGCGCCGCCCGGTACACCTTC
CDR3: CASSDVPGQGAARYTF

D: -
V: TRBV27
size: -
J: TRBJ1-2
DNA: TGTGCCAGCAGTTCCATACAGGGTTTTGAATATGGCTACACCTTC
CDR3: CASSSIQGFEYGYTF

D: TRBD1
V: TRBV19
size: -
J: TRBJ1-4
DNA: TGTGCCAGTAGTGTCCAGGGGGGGAATGAAAAACTGTTTTTT
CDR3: CASSVQGGNEKLFF

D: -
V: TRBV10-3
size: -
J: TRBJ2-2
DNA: TGTGCCATCAGCGTACAGGATACGAACACCGGGGAGCTGTTTTTT
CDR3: CAISVQDTNTGELFF

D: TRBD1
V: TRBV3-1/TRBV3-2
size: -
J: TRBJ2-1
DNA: TGTGCCAGCAGCCGCCTCCGGGACAGGGCAGGCGCTGAGCAGTTCTTC
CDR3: CASSRLRDRAGAEQFF

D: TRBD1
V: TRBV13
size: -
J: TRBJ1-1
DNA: TGTGCCAGCAGCCCCACAGGGGAAAGGAGCACTGAAGCTTTCTTT
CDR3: CASSPTGERSTEAFF

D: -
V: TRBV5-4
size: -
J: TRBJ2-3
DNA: TGTGCCAGCAGCCGAGGCCGGGGGACAACTAGCACAGATACGCAGTATTTT
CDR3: CASSRGRGTTSTDTQYF

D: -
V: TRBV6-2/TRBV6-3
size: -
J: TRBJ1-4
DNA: TGTGCCAGCACCCCCGGGGGGCATCATGAAAAACTGTTTTTT
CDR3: CASTPGGHHEKLFF

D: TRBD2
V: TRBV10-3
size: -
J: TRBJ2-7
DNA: TGTGCCATCAGTGACCTCGCGGGGGAAGCCTACGAGCAGTACTTC
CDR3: CAISDLAGEAYEQYF

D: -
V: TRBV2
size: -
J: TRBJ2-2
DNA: TGTGCCAGCAGTGGAGGCGGGGAGCTGTTTTTT
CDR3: CASSGGGELFF

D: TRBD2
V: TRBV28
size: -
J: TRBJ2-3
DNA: TGTGCCAGCAGGCAGCGGGGGGCGTGGGATACGCAGTATTTT
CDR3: CASRQRGAWDTQYF

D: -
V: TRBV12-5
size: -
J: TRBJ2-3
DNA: TGTGCTAGTGGTTTGCTTAAACGGGCTATCACAGATACGCAGTATTTT
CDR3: CASGLLKRAITDTQYF

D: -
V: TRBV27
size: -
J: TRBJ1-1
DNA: TGTGCCAGCAGTTTACATGCGCAAAACACTGAAGCTTTCTTT
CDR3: CASSLHAQNTEAFF

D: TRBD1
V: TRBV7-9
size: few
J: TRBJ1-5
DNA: TGTGCCAGCACCCGGGGACAGGGGGTAAACCAGCCCCAGCATTTT
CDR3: CASTRGQGVNQPQHF

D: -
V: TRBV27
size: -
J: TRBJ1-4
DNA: TGTGCCAGCAGTTTAAGATTCGCGCAGTTTAATGAAAAACTGTTTTTT
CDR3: CASSLRFAQFNEKLFF

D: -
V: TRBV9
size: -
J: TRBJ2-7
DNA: TGTGCCAGCAGCGTAGCGGGGGACGTTTTCTCCTACGAGCAGTACTTC
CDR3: CASSVAGDVFSYEQYF

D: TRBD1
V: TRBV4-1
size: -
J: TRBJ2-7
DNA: TGCGCCAGCTCTTCCTCCGGGACAGGATCCTACGAGCAGTACTTC
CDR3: CASSSSGTGSYEQYF

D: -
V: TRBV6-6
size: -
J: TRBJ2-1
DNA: TGTGCCAGCAGTTACGAGGGGTCCTCCTACAATGAGCAGTTCTTC
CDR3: CASSYEGSSYNEQFF

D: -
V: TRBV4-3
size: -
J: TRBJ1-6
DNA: TGCGCCAGCAGCCAAGTTCCAGGGTTGAATTCACCCCTCCACTTT
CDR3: CASSQVPGLNSPLHF

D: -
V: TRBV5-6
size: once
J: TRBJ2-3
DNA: TGTGCCAGCAGCCTGAGCACAGATACGCAGTATTTT
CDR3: CASSLSTDTQYF

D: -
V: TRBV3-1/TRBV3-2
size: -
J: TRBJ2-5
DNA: TGTGCCAGCAGCCAAGATGCTCGGGCAGTCCAAGAGACCCAGTACTTC
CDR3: CASSQDARAVQETQYF

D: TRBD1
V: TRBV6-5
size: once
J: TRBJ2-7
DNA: TGTGCCAGCAGTTATGCCAGGGGGAGCTCCTACGAGCAGTACTTC
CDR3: CASSYARGSSYEQYF

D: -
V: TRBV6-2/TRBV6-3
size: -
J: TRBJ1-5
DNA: TGTGCCAGCAGTAGCCAAAGATCTCCAGCTCAGTGGGAGCCCCAGCATTTT
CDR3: CASSSQRSPAQWEPQHF

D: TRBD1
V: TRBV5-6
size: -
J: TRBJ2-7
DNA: TGTGCCAGCAGCTCGGGACCGGGACAGGGGGAATACGAGCAGTACTTC
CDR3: CASSSGPGQGEYEQYF

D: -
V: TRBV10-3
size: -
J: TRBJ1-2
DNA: TGTGCCATCAGTGAGGGGTCAGGTGCCTATGGCTACACCTTC
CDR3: CAISEGSGAYGYTF

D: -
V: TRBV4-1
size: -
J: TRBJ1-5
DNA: TGCGCCAGCAGCCATAACCAGAAAAATCAGCCCCAGCATTTT
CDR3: CASSHNQKNQPQHF

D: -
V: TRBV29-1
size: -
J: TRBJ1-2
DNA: TGCAGCGTGCGGGGGACCCGCTATGGCTACACCTTC
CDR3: CSVRGTRYGYTF

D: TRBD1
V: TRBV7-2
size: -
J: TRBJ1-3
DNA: TGTGCCAGCAGTCGTTTCCGGCCCCGCCCGGGACAGGGGGACTCCACCATATATTTT
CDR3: CASSRFRPRPGQGDSTIYF

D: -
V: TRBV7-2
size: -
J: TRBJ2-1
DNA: TGTGCCAGCAGCTTAACAGTAGTCCATGAGCAGTTCTTC
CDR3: CASSLTVVHEQFF

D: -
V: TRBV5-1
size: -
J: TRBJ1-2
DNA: TGCGCCAGCAGCTTGACAGGATCCACTAACTATGGCTACACCTTC
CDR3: CASSLTGSTNYGYTF

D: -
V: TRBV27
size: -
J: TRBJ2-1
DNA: TGTGCCAGCGCCGAGCCTAGGTCCTACAATGAGCAGTTCTTC
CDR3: CASAEPRSYNEQFF

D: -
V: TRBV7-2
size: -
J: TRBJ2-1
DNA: TGTGCCAGCAGCTTCTGGGACGGAAACAATGAGCAGTTCTTC
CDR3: CASSFWDGNNEQFF

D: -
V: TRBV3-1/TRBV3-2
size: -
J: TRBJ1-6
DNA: TGTGCCAGCAGCCAATGGGGGGGCGGGGTTTCCCTCCACTTT
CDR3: CASSQWGGGVSLHF

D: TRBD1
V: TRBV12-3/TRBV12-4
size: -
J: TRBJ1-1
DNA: TGTGCCAGCAGCACGGGACAGGGACTTGAAGCTTTCTTT
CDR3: CASSTGQGLEAFF

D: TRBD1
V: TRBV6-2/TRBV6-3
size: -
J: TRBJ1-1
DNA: TGTGCCAGCAGCCACAGGGGGCGCAGCACTGAAGCTTTCTTT
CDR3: CASSHRGRSTEAFF

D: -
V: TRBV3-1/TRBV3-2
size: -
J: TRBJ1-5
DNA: TGTGCCAGCAGCCATGGTAATCAGCCCCAGCATTTT
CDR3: CASSHGNQPQHF

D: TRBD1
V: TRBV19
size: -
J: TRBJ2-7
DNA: TGTGCCAGTAGTATAAGCGCAGGGGGTTCCACCTACGAGCAGTACTTC
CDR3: CASSISAGGSTYEQYF